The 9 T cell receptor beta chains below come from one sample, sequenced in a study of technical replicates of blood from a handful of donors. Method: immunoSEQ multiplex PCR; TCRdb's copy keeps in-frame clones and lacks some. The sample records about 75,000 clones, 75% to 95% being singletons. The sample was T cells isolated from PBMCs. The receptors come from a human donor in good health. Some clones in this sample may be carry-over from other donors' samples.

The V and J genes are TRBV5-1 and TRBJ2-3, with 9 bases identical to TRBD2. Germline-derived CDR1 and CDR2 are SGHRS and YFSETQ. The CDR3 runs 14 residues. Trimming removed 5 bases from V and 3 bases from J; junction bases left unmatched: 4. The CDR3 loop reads CASRSGRLTDTQYF. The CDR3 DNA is TGCGCCAGCAGGAGCGGGAGGTTAACAGATACGCAGTATTTT. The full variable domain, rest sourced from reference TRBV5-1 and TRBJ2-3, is KAGVTQTPRYLIKTRGQQVTLSCSPISGHRSVSWYQQTPGQGLQFLFEYFSETQRNKGNFPGRFSGRQFSNSRSEMNVSTLELGDSALYLCASRSGRLTDTQYFGPGTRLTVL.

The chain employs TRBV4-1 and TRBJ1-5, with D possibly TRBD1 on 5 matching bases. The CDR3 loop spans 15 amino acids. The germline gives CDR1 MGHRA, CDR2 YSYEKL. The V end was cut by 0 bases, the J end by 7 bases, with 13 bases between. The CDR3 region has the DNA TGCGCCAGCAGCCAAGAAGGAGGGGTCGGACAGCCCCAGCATTTT. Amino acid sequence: CASSQEGGVGQPQHF.

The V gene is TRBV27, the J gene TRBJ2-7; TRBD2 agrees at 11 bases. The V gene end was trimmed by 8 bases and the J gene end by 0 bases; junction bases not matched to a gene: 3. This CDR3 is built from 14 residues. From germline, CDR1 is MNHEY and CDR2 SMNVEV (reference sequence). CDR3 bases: TGTGCCAGCGGGCTAGCGGGAGGCTCCTACGAGCAGTACTTC. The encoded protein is CASGLAGGSYEQYF.

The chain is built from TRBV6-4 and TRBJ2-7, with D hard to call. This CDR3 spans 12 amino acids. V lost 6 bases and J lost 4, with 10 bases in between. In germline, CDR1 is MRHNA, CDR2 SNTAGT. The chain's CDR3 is CASRTPEYEQYF. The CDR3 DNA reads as TGTGCCAGCAGGACCCCGGAGTACGAGCAGTACTTC.

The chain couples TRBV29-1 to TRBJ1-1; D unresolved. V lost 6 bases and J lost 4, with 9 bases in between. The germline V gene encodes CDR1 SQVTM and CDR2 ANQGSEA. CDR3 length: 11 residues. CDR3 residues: CSVHSSTEAFF. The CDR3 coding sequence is TGCAGCGTCCACAGTTCCACTGAAGCTTTCTTT. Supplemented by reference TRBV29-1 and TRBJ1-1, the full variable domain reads SAVISQKPSRDICQRGTSLTIQCQVDSQVTMMFWYRQQPGQSLTLIATANQGSEATYESGFVIDKFPISRPNLTFSTLTVSNMSPEDSSIYLCSVHSSTEAFFGQGTRLTVV.

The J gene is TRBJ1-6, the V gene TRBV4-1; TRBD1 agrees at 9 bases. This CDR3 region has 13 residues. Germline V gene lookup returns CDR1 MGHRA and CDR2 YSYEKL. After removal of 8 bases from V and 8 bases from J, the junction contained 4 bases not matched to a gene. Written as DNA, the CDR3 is TGCGCCAGCGCGGGACAGGGAGATTCACCCCTCCACTTT. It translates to CASAGQGDSPLHF.

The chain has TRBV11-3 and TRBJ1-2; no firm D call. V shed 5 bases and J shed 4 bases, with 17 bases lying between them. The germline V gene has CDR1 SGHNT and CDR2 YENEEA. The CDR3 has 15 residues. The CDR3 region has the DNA TGTGCCAGCAGCAGATCGGGAGGCAGTCTCTATGGCTACACCTTC. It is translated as CASSRSGGSLYGYTF.

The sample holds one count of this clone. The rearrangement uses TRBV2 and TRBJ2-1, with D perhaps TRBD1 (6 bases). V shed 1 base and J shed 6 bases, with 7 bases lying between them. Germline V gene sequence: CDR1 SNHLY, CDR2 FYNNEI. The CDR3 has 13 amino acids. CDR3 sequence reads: CASSEDRANEQFF. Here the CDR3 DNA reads TGTGCCAGCAGTGAAGACAGGGCCAATGAGCAGTTCTTC.

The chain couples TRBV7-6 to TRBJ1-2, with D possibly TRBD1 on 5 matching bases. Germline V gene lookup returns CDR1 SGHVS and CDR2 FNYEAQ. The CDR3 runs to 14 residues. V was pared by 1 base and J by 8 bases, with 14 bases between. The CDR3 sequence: CASSLGSAGHGYTF. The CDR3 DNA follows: TGTGCCAGCAGCTTAGGATCGGCAGGGCACGGCTACACCTTC.